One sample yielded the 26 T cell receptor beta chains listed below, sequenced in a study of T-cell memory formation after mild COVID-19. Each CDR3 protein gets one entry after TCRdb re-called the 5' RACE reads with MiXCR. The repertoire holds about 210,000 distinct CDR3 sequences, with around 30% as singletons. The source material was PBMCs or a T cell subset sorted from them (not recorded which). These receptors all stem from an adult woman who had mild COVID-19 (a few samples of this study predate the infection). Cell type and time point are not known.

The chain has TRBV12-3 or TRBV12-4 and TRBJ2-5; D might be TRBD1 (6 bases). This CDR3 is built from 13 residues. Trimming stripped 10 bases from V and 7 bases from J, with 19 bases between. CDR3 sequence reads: CATGTTVRGTQYF. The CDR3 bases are TGTGCCACCGGGACAACGGTTAGGGGGACCCAGTACTTC.

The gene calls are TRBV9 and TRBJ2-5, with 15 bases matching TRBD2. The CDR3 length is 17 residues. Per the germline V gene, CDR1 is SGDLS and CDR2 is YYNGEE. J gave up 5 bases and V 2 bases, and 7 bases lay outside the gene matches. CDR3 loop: CASSVPGLAGGRETQYF. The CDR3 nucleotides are TGTGCCAGCAGCGTGCCGGGACTAGCGGGGGGTCGGGAGACCCAGTACTTC. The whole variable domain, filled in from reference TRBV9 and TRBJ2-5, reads DSGVTQTPKHLITATGQRVTLRCSPRSGDLSVYWYQQSLDQGLQFLIQYYNGEERAKGNILERFSAQQFPDLHSELNLSSLELGDSALYFCASSVPGLAGGRETQYFGPGTRLLVL.

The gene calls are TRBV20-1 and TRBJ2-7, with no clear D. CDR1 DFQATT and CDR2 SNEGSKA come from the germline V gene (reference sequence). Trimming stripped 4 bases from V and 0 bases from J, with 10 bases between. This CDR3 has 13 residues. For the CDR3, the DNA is TGCAGTGCTATTTGGTCGAGCTCCTACGAGCAGTACTTC. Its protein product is CSAIWSSSYEQYF.

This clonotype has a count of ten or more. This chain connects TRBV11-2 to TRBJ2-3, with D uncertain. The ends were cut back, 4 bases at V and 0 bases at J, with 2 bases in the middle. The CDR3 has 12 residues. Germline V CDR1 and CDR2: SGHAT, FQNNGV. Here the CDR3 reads CASSSSTDTQYF. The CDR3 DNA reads TGTGCCAGCAGCTCTAGCACAGATACGCAGTATTTT.

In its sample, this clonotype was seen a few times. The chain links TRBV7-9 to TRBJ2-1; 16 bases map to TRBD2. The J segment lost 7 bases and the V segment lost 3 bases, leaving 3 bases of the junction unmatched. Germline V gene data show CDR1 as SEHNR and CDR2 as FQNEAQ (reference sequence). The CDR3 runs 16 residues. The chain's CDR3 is CASSFEGLAGGNEQFF. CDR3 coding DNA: TGTGCCAGCAGCTTCGAGGGACTAGCGGGAGGGAATGAGCAGTTCTTC.

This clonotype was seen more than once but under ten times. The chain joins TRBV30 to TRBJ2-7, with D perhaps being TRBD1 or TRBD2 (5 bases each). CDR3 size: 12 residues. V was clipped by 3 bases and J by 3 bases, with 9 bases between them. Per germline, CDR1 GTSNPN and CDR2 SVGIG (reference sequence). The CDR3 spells CAWSGTRYEQYF. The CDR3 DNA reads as TGTGCCTGGAGCGGGACCCGCTACGAGCAGTACTTC. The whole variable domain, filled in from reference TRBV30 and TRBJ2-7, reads SQTIHQWPATLVQPVGSPLSLECTVEGTSNPNLYWYRQAAGRGLQLLFYSVGIGQISSEVPQNLSASRPQDRQFILSSKKLLLSDSGFYLCAWSGTRYEQYFGPGTRLTVT.

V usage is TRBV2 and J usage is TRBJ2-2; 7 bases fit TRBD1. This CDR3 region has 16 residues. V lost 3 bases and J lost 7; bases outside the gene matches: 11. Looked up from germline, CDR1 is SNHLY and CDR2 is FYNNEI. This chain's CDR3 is CASSEGRQGRRGELFF. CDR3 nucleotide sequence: TGTGCCAGCAGTGAGGGTAGACAGGGCCGCCGCGGGGAGCTGTTTTTT.

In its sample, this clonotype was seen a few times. This chain's CDR3 is CAWSARDWVSGELFF. The DNA of the CDR3 is TGTGCCTGGAGTGCCCGGGACTGGGTTTCCGGGGAGCTGTTTTTT. This sequence joins TRBV30 and TRBJ2-2, with D possibly TRBD2 on 6 matching bases. The germline CDR1 and CDR2 sequences are GTSNPN and SVGIG (reference sequence). The CDR3 has 15 residues. Trimming shortened V by 1 base and J by 6 bases, and 15 bases separated the two germline ends.

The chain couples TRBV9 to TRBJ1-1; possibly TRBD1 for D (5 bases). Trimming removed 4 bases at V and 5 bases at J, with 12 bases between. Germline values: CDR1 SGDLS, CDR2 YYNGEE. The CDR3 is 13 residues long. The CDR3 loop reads CASSRGDGTEAFF. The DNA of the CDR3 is TGTGCCAGCAGCAGAGGGGACGGTACTGAAGCTTTCTTT.

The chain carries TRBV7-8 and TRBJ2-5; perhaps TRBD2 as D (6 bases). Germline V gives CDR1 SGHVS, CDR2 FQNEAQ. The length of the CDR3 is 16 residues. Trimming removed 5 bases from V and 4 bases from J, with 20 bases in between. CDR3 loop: CASSGWRAASLETQYF. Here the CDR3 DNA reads TGTGCCAGCAGCGGTTGGAGGGCCGCTTCATTAGAGACCCAGTACTTC. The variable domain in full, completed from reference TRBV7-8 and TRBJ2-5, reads GAGVSQSPRYKVAKRGQDVALRCDPISGHVSLFWYQQALGQGPEFLTYFQNEAQLDKSGLPSDRFFAERPEGSVSTLKIQRTQQEDSAVYLCASSGWRAASLETQYFGPGTRLLVL.

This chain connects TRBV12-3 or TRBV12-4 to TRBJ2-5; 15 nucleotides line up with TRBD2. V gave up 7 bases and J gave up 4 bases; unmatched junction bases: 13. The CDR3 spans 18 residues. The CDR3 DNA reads TGTGCCAGCACCGGGGGACTAGCGGGGGGTCCTACGTTAGAGACCCAGTACTTC. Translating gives CASTGGLAGGPTLETQYF.

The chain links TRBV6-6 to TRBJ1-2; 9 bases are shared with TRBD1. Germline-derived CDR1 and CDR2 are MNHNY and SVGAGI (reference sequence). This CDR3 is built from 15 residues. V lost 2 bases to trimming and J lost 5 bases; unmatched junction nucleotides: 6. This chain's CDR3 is CASSYPGTGPYGYTF. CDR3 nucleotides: TGTGCCAGCAGTTACCCCGGGACAGGGCCTTATGGCTACACCTTC.

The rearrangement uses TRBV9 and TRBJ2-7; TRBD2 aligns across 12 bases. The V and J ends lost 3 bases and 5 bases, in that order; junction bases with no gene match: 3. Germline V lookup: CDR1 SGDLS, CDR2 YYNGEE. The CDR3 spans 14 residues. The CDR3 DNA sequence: TGTGCCAGCAGCGCTAGCGGGAGGGCCGACGAGCAGTACTTC. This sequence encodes CASSASGRADEQYF.

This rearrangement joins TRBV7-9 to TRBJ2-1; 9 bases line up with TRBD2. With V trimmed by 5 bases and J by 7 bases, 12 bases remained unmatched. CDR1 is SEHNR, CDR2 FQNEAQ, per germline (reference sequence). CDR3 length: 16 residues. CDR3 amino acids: CASSLSIGLALNEQFF. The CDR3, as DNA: TGTGCCAGCAGCCTAAGTATAGGACTAGCGCTTAATGAGCAGTTCTTC. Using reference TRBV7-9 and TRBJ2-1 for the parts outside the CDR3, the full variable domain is DTGVSQNPRHKITKRGQNVTFRCDPISEHNRLYWYRQTLGQGPEFLTYFQNEAQLEKSRLLSDRFSAERPKGSFSTLEIQRTEQGDSAMYLCASSLSIGLALNEQFFGPGTRLTVL.

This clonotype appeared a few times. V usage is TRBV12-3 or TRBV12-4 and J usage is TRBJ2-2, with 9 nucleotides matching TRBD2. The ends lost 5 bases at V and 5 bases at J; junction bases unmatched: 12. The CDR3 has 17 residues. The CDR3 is CASSPFAGGGSTGELFF. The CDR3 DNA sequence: TGTGCCAGCAGTCCCTTTGCGGGAGGGGGATCTACCGGGGAGCTGTTTTTT.

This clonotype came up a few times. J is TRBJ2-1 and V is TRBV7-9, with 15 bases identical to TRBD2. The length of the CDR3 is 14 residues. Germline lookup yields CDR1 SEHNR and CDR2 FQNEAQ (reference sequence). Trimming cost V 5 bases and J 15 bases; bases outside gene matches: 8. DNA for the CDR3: TGTGCCAGCAGCCCCGGGACTAGCGGGGGGTTATGGTTCTTC. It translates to CASSPGTSGGLWFF.

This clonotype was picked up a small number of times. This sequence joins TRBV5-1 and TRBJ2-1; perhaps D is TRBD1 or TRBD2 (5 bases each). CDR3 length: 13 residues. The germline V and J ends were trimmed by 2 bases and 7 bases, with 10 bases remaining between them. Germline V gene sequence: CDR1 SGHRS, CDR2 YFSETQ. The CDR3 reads CASSLVGVNEQFF. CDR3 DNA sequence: TGCGCCAGCAGCTTAGTGGGGGTAAATGAGCAGTTCTTC.

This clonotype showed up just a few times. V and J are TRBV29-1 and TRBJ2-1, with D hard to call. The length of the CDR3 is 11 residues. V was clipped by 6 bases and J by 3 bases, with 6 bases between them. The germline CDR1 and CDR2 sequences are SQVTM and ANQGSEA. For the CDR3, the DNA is TGCAGCGTCGACGACTACAATGAGCAGTTCTTC. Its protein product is CSVDDYNEQFF.

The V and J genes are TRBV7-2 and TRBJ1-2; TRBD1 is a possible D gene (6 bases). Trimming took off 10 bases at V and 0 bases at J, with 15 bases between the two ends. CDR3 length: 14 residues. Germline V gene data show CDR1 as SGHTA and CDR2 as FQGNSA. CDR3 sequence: CAISVTGANYGYTF. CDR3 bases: TGTGCCATATCGGTGACAGGAGCTAACTATGGCTACACCTTC.

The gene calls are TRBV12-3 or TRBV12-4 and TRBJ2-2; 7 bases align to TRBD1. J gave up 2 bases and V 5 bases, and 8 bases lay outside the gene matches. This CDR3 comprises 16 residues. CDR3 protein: CASSMSQGSNTGELFF. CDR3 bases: TGTGCCAGCAGTATGTCACAGGGGTCCAACACCGGGGAGCTGTTTTTT.

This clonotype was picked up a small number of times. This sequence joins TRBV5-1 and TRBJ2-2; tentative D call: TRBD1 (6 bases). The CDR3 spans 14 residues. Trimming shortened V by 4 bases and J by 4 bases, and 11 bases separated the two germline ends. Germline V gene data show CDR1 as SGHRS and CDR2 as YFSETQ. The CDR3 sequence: CASSMDSFTGELFF. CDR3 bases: TGCGCCAGCAGCATGGACAGTTTCACCGGGGAGCTGTTTTTT.

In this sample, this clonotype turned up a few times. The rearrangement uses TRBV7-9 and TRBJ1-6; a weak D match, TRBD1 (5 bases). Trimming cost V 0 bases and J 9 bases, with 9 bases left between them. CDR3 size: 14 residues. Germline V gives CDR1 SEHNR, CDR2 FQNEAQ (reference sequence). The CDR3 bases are TGTGCCAGCAGCTTAGCAGGGGACGGTTCACCCCTCCACTTT. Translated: CASSLAGDGSPLHF.

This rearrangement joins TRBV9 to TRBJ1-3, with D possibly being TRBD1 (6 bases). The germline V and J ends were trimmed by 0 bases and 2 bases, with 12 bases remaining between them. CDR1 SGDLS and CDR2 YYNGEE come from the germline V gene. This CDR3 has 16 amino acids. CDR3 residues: CASSVGQQGPGNTIYF. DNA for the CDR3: TGTGCCAGCAGCGTAGGACAACAGGGCCCTGGAAACACCATATATTTT.

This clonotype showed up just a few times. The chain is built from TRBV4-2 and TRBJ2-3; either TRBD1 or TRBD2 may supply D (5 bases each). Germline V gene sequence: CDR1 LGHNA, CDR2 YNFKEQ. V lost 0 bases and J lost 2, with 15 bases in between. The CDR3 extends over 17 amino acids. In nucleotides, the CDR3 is TGTGCCAGCAGCCAAGATGGGACGAGAACTTTCACAGATACGCAGTATTTT. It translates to CASSQDGTRTFTDTQYF.

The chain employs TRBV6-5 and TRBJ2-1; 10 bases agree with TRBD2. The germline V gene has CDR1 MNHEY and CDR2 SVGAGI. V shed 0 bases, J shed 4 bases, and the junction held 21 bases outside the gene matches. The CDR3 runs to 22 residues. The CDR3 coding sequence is TGTGCCAGCAGTTACTCGACTGGGCGGATAAGCGGGAGGGCCTTGGAGTACAATGAGCAGTTCTTC. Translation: CASSYSTGRISGRALEYNEQFF.

For the CDR3, the DNA is TGTGCCAGCAGTCCCCCCCCTCTAGCGACTCCCTACAATGAGCAGTTCTTC. It translates to CASSPPPLATPYNEQFF. The gene calls are TRBV6-5 and TRBJ2-1, with D tentatively TRBD2 (6 bases). The length of the CDR3 is 17 residues. The V end lost 5 bases, the J end lost 2 bases, and 19 bases lay between the germline ends. The germline gives CDR1 MNHEY, CDR2 SVGAGI.